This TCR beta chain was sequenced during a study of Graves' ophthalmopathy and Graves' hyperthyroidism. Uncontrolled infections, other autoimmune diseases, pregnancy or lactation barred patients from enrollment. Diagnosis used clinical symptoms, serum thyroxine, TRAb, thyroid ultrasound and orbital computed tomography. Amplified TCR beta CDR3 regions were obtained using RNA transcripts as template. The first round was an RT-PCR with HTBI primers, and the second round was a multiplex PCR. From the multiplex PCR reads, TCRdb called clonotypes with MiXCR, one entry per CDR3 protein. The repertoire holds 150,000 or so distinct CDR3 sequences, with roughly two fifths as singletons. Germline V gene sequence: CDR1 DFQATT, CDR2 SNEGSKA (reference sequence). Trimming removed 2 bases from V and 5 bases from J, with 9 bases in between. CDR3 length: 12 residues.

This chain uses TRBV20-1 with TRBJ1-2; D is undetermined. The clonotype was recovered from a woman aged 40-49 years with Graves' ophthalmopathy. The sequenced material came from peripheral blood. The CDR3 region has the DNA TGCAGTGCTAGAAACCCTACGTATGGCTACACCTTC. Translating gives CSARNPTYGYTF.